The clone carrying this T cell receptor beta chain came up a few times. Its matching antigen is unknown. This CDR3 contains 20 residues. CDR1 is SGHRS and CDR2 is YFSETQ in the germline V gene. J was trimmed by 1 base and V by 0 bases; bases with no gene match: 8. This sample is part of a study of cytomegalovirus exposure and HLA in healthy donors. General study findings and limits: Earlier analysis found most TCR beta V segments productive about 90% or about 30% of the time. Upon later analysis, TCR association rates were observed to vary by HLA locus, being highest for DRB1 and lowest for HLA-C. Fewer N-insertions than the approximately 700-donor mean were reportedly shown by an Asian-associated ancestry cluster in a later analysis.

Both 60 Vbeta primers and 13 Jbeta primers went into the PCR. Profiled with immunoSEQ multiplex PCR; TCRdb holds only in-frame clones, not every one. The sample lists fewer than 150,000 clones, more than 75% occurring once. The sample was PBMCs. This TCR derives from a middle-aged woman in good health and CMV-seropositive. The V call is TRBV5-1, the J call TRBJ2-1; 15 nucleotides agree with TRBD2. The CDR3 nucleotides read TGCGCCAGCAGCTTGGGGCCTGGACTAGCGGGAGGGAAGTCCTACAATGAGCAGTTCTTC. Its protein product is CASSLGPGLAGGKSYNEQFF.